This entry concerns a single TCR beta chain. Its matching antigen is unknown. Profiling relied on immunoSEQ multiplex PCR, and the TCRdb table lists in-frame clones only, not all of them. The sample has 35,000 to 45,000 clones; around 89% are singletons. This entry comes from a study of OX40 agonist ivuxolimab in advanced cancers. Study details: At doses from 0.01 to 10 mg/kg, patients were given intravenous ivuxolimab every 2 weeks. Each dose-escalation patient presented with hepatocellular carcinoma, melanoma, renal cell or head and neck cancer. Three partial responders included one hepatocellular carcinoma patient and two cutaneous melanoma patients. Regarding the study as a whole: Dose levels from 0.1 to 3.0 mg/kg saw CD4+ and CD8+ blood T cells expand clonally by week 6.

Per the germline V gene, CDR1 is SGHAT and CDR2 is FQNNGV. Trimming cost V 3 bases and J 7 bases, with 9 bases left between them. CDR3 length: 12 residues. The sample was CD4+ or CD8+ T cells sorted from blood, taken in a trial of the OX40 agonist ivuxolimab. This TCR was sampled from an adult with an advanced solid tumor such as melanoma, head and neck, liver or kidney cancer. This chain uses TRBV11-2 with TRBJ1-1; the D is unclear. CDR3: CASSFDWGEAFF. The CDR3 DNA is TGTGCCAGCAGCTTTGATTGGGGTGAAGCTTTCTTT.